This T cell receptor (beta chain) was profiled in a study of blood T cell repertoires in COVID-19. The wider study: Donors in the United States, Italy and Spain gave samples during acute or convalescent COVID-19. PBMCs, B-cell-depleted T cells, or T cells were the source of the cDNA or gDNA that made up the material.

V was clipped by 4 bases and J by 0 bases, with 15 bases between them. The germline V gene has CDR1 SQVTM and CDR2 ANQGSEA. CDR3 length equals 15 residues. Here immunoSEQ multiplex PCR was the method, and the copy in TCRdb shows in-frame clones only, minus some. Among roughly 170,000 clones, about nine tenths were seen once, and the ten largest hold less than 25%. This TCR came from an older man with active or convalescent COVID-19. The chain couples TRBV29-1 to TRBJ1-1; D is uncertain. Sequencing used peripheral blood. In DNA form, the CDR3 reads TGCAGCGTTGTTCCGGGAGGACTTCTGAACACTGAAGCTTTCTTT. Translation: CSVVPGGLLNTEAFF.